A single sample is the source of the 17 T cell receptor beta chains below, sequenced in a study of T cells in localized non-small cell lung cancer. This table comes from immunoSEQ multiplex PCR, and its TCRdb copy is limited to in-frame clones, with some not included. The repertoire includes 15,000 to 20,000 clones, approximately 80% of them detected once, and less than 40% sits in the top ten. Sequenced here: peripheral blood, sampled before any cancer treatment. The receptors here all came from a male donor aged 60 or older with stage I lung adenocarcinoma.

The rearrangement uses TRBV28 and TRBJ1-4; D is unclear. There are 12 residues in the CDR3. The germline V gene has CDR1 MDHEN and CDR2 SYDVKM. V lost 6 bases, J lost 6 bases, and 8 bases lay in between. DNA of the CDR3: TGTGCCAGCAGCCAGGAGGATGAAAAACTGTTTTTT. Amino acids: CASSQEDEKLFF.

This clone was counted between two and nine times. The chain uses TRBV10-3 and TRBJ1-2, with a weak D call TRBD1 (6 bases). V lost 3 bases and J lost 7, with 12 bases in between. Germline values: CDR1 ENHRY, CDR2 SYGVKD. CDR3 length equals 13 residues. CDR3 residues: CAISDQGLGGYTF. CDR3 sequence (DNA): TGTGCCATCAGTGATCAGGGGCTGGGTGGCTACACCTTC.

This rearrangement joins TRBV6-5 to TRBJ2-2; tentatively, D is TRBD1 (7 bases). Germline CDR1 and CDR2: MNHEY and SVGAGI. This CDR3 comprises 15 residues. With 6 bases removed from V and 3 bases from J, the gap between germline ends came to 14 bases. This chain's CDR3 is CASSPRRGHTGELFF. DNA for the CDR3: TGTGCCAGCAGCCCGCGGAGGGGGCACACCGGGGAGCTGTTTTTT.

The J gene is TRBJ2-5, the V gene TRBV30, with TRBD2 matching over 7 bases. The germline CDR1 and CDR2 sequences are GTSNPN and SVGIG (reference sequence). This CDR3 is built from 11 residues. With V trimmed by 8 bases and J by 5 bases, 5 bases remained unmatched. The CDR3 sequence is CARGGRETQYF. CDR3 nucleotide sequence: TGTGCCCGCGGGGGTCGGGAGACCCAGTACTTC.

The CDR3: CASRQSMQGNTEAFF. The DNA of the CDR3 is TGCGCCAGCAGGCAGAGCATGCAGGGGAACACTGAAGCTTTCTTT. J is TRBJ1-1 and V is TRBV5-1; D possibly corresponds to TRBD1 (5 bases). The CDR3 loop spans 15 amino acids. V shed 5 bases and J shed 1 base, with 15 bases lying between them. Germline V CDR1 and CDR2: SGHRS, YFSETQ. The full variable domain, completed using reference TRBV5-1 and TRBJ1-1, is KAGVTQTPRYLIKTRGQQVTLSCSPISGHRSVSWYQQTPGQGLQFLFEYFSETQRNKGNFPGRFSGRQFSNSRSEMNVSTLELGDSALYLCASRQSMQGNTEAFFGQGTRLTVV.

The V gene is TRBV6-1, the J gene TRBJ2-7; unclear D gene. The CDR3 is made up of 12 amino acids. Trimming cost V 6 bases and J 4 bases, with 10 bases left between them. Germline lookup yields CDR1 MNHNS and CDR2 SASEGT. The CDR3 reads CASREYVYEQYF. In DNA form, the CDR3 reads TGTGCCAGCAGAGAATACGTTTACGAGCAGTACTTC.

This clone was found a few times. The chain has TRBV9 and TRBJ1-2, with a weak D call TRBD1 (5 bases). The CDR3 extends over 15 amino acids. In germline, CDR1 is SGDLS, CDR2 YYNGEE. Trimming left V 2 bases short and J 0 bases short, with 11 bases between. For the CDR3, the DNA is TGTGCCAGCAGCGTCTCGGGGCCCCCTAACTATGGCTACACCTTC. This translates into CASSVSGPPNYGYTF.

This chain links TRBV6-6 with TRBJ2-7; TRBD2 matches 13 bases. Trimming took 5 bases from V and 5 from J; bases not matched to a gene: 6. The CDR3 extends over 15 amino acids. Germline assignment: CDR1 MNHNY and CDR2 SVGAGI (reference sequence). The CDR3 here is CASSQTSGGADEQYF. The CDR3, as DNA: TGTGCCAGCAGTCAAACTAGCGGGGGGGCCGACGAGCAGTACTTC.

The rearrangement links TRBV11-2 to TRBJ2-2, with D unresolved. The V gene lost 5 bases and the J gene lost 2 bases, with 15 bases spanning the gap. CDR1 and CDR2 (germline): SGHAT, FQNNGV. The CDR3 has 16 amino acids. The CDR3 sequence: CASSARRAFNTGELFF. As DNA, the CDR3 is TGTGCCAGCAGCGCCCGCCGGGCTTTCAACACCGGGGAGCTGTTTTTT.

V gene TRBV19 combines with J gene TRBJ1-2; 7 bases agree with TRBD1. Germline lookup yields CDR1 LNHDA and CDR2 SQIVND (reference sequence). The CDR3 sequence is 17 residues long. J gave up 0 bases and V 3 bases, and 10 bases lay outside the gene matches. This chain's CDR3 is CASSMGSAQGPNYGYTF. The DNA of the CDR3 is TGTGCCAGTAGTATGGGGTCAGCACAGGGGCCTAACTATGGCTACACCTTC.

The rearrangement uses TRBV6-5 and TRBJ2-7; TRBD2 agrees at 8 bases. CDR1 is MNHEY, CDR2 SVGAGI, per germline. With V trimmed by 5 bases and J by 3 bases, 9 bases remained unmatched. This CDR3 spans 15 amino acids. CDR3 in DNA: TGTGCCAGCAGTCCCTCCGGTAGCGGGGACTACGAGCAGTACTTC. It translates to CASSPSGSGDYEQYF.

J is TRBJ2-5 and V is TRBV4-3; D gene uncertain. Germline V gene sequence: CDR1 LGHNA, CDR2 YSLEER. CDR3 length: 13 residues. V lost 0 bases to trimming and J lost 7 bases, with 9 bases between them. CDR3 nucleotide sequence: TGCGCCAGCAGCCAAGATGCTGGGCGGACCCAGTACTTC. Protein product: CASSQDAGRTQYF.

This clone was found a few times. The chain recombines TRBV11-3 with TRBJ1-2, with 10 bases aligning to TRBD1. The V and J ends lost 0 bases and 0 bases, in that order; junction bases with no gene match: 10. Looked up from germline, CDR1 is SGHNT and CDR2 is YENEEA. CDR3 length: 19 residues. In DNA form, the CDR3 reads TGTGCCAGCAGCTTAGATGGGAGGACAGGGGGGGGAGCTAACTATGGCTACACCTTC. Protein: CASSLDGRTGGGANYGYTF.

The rearrangement links TRBV2 to TRBJ2-7, with D perhaps matching TRBD2 (6 bases). The V gene lost 4 bases and the J gene lost 3 bases, with 7 bases spanning the gap. Germline V gene sequence: CDR1 SNHLY, CDR2 FYNNEI. The CDR3 is 12 residues long. The CDR3 sequence is CASSGDFYEQYF. CDR3 DNA sequence: TGTGCCAGCAGTGGGGACTTCTACGAGCAGTACTTC.

The chain recombines TRBV7-6 with TRBJ2-1; D remains ambiguous. CDR1 SGHVS and CDR2 FNYEAQ come from the germline V gene. Deletions cut 1 base from V and 0 bases from J, with 7 bases between. This CDR3 has 15 amino acids. This CDR3 is CASSLDASSYNEQFF. The DNA of the CDR3 is TGTGCCAGCAGCTTAGACGCAAGCTCCTACAATGAGCAGTTCTTC.

The rearrangement joins TRBV7-3 to TRBJ2-1; D possibly matches TRBD1 or TRBD2 (6 bases each). The CDR3 covers 15 residues. CDR1 is SGHTA, CDR2 FQGTGA, per germline. Trimming pared 2 bases from V and 6 bases from J, leaving 14 bases between. CDR3: CASSLGGPSVNEQFF. As DNA, the CDR3 is TGTGCCAGCAGCTTAGGGGGGCCTAGCGTCAATGAGCAGTTCTTC.

The gene calls are TRBV2 and TRBJ1-2; D is uncertain. CDR1 is SNHLY, CDR2 FYNNEI, per germline. Trimming removed 5 bases from V and 8 bases from J, with 21 bases in between. This CDR3 spans 15 amino acids. The CDR3 sequence is CASSSGRDLLGGYTF. Written as DNA, the CDR3 is TGTGCCAGCAGTAGTGGCCGGGATCTTCTAGGCGGCTACACCTTC.